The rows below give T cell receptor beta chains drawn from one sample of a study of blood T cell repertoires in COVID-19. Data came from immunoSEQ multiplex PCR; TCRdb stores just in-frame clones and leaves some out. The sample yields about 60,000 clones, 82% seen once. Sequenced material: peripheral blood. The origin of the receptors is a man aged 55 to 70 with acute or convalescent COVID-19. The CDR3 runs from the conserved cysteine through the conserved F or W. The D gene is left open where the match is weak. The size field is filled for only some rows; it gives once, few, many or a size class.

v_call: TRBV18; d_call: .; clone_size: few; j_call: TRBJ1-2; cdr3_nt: TGTGCCAGCTCACCCTCCGTTGGCATTAACTATGGCTACACCTTC; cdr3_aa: CASSPSVGINYGYTF
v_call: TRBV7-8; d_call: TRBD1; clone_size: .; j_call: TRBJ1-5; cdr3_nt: TGTGCCAGCAGCTTATCCGGGACAGACAATCAGCCCCAGCATTTT; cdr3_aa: CASSLSGTDNQPQHF
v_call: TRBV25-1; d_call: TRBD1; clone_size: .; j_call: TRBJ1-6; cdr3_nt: TGTGCCAGCAGTGCGGGACAGCAAAATTCACCCCTCCACTTT; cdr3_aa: CASSAGQQNSPLHF
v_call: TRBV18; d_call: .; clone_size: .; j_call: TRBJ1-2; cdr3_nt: TGTGCCAGCTTGGGGCCAGACAGGCCCTATGGCTACACCTTC; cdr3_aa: CASLGPDRPYGYTF
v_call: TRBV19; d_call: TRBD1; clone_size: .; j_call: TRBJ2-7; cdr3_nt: TGTGCCAGTAGTACGACAGGGTCGGCCTACGAGCAGTACTTC; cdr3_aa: CASSTTGSAYEQYF
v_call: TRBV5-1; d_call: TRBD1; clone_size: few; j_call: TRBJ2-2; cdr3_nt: TGCGCCAGCAGCTTGAACAGGGGGATCACCCAAGGCACCGGGGAGCTGTTTTTT; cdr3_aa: CASSLNRGITQGTGELFF
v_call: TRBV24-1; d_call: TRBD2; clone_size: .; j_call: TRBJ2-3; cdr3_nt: TGTGCCACCAGTGATGAACTAGCGGGGGGACGGACAGATACGCAGTATTTT; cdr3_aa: CATSDELAGGRTDTQYF
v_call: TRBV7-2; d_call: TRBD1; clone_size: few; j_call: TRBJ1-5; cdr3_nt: TGTGCCAGCAGCTTTGGACAGGGAGGGAAGCCCCAGCATTTT; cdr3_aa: CASSFGQGGKPQHF
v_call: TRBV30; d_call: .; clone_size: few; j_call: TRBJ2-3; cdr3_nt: TGTGCCTGGAGTGCAGGGGCGGGCACAGATACGCAGTATTTT; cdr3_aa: CAWSAGAGTDTQYF
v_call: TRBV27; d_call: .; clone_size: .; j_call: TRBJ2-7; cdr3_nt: TGTGCCAGCAGTCCAGAGCAGTACTTC; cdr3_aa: CASSPEQYF